This TCR beta chain was profiled in a study of blood T cell repertoires in COVID-19. The overall study: Acute and convalescent COVID-19 specimens originated in the United States, Italy and Spain. Sources were T cells, B-cell-depleted T cells, or PBMCs; the material itself was cDNA or gDNA.

Original handling: Amplifying reference gene primers gave estimates of nucleated cell counts. Clones were sequenced by immunoSEQ multiplex PCR, and TCRdb holds only the in-frame ones, with some missing. V, J and clone size are those of that table, while D and trimming were read from the DNA. The sample lists about 110,000 clones, over 75% occurring once. Germline-derived CDR1 and CDR2 are MDHEN and SYDVKM. The CDR3 length is 14 residues. V was trimmed by 5 bases and J by 2 bases, leaving 13 bases between them. Sample: peripheral blood. The rearrangement joins TRBV28 to TRBJ2-7, with D possibly matching TRBD1 (5 bases). The TCR sequence derives from a man between 65 and 80 years old with active or convalescent COVID-19. The CDR3 is CASSHPTVPYEQYF. CDR3 nucleotide sequence: TGTGCCAGCAGTCACCCGACAGTCCCCTACGAGCAGTACTTC.